This entry lists 13 T cell receptor beta chains sequenced from one sample in a study of shared clonotypes between healthy human individuals. Only in-frame clones appear in the TCRdb table, and some are missing; sequencing was by immunoSEQ multiplex PCR. Of 400,000 to 500,000 clones listed, approximately 79% are singletons. Sequenced input: PBMCs. The source is a woman aged 40-49 years in good health. Some clones in this sample may be carry-over from other donors' samples.

The chain couples TRBV15 to TRBJ2-2, with a possible D match to TRBD2 (6 bases). CDR3 length: 15 amino acids. In germline, CDR1 is LNHNV, CDR2 YYDKDF (reference sequence). Trimming cost V 0 bases and J 7 bases, with 12 bases left between them. CDR3: CATSRDSGVVGELFF. The CDR3 coding sequence is TGTGCCACCAGCAGAGATTCGGGGGTGGTCGGGGAGCTGTTTTTT. The variable domain in full, with the rest retrieved from reference TRBV15 and TRBJ2-2, is DAMVIQNPRYQVTQFGKPVTLSCSQTLNHNVMYWYQQKSSQAPKLLFHYYDKDFNNEADTPDNFQSRRPNTSFCFLDIRSPGLGDTAMYLCATSRDSGVVGELFFGEGSRLTVL.

This chain joins TRBV10-3 and TRBJ2-2; 8 bases fit TRBD2. With V trimmed by 10 bases and J by 6 bases, 7 bases remained unmatched. This CDR3 comprises 13 residues. CDR1 and CDR2 from the germline V gene are ENHRY and SYGVKD. The CDR3 bases are TGTGCCACCAAAGCGGGAGTATCCGGGGAGCTGTTTTTT. Translation: CATKAGVSGELFF.

This clone showed up just a few times. Here the CDR3 reads CASRSLTGGIEAFF. CDR3 sequence (DNA): TGCGCCAGCAGGTCACTTACAGGGGGCATTGAAGCTTTCTTT. V gene TRBV5-1 combines with J gene TRBJ1-1; 9 bases match TRBD1. After removal of 5 bases from V and 7 bases from J, the junction contained 9 bases not matched to a gene. CDR3 size: 14 residues. Looked up from germline, CDR1 is SGHRS and CDR2 is YFSETQ.

Turning to this clone: At one end the junction does not follow the germline gene, possibly because of a read error. This chain links TRBV7-7 with TRBJ2-1; 11 nucleotides agree with TRBD2. Germline V gene data show CDR1 as SSHAT and CDR2 as FNYEAQ (reference sequence). The CDR3 contains 16 residues. CDR3 protein: CASSSLAGGVNNEQFF. Here the CDR3 DNA reads TGTGCTAGCAGCTCTTTAGCGGGAGGGGTCAACAATGAGCAGTTCTTC.

The chain employs TRBV2 and TRBJ1-1, with 7 bases aligning to TRBD1. This CDR3 comprises 15 residues. CDR1 is SNHLY and CDR2 is FYNNEI in the germline V gene. The ends lost 5 bases at V and 5 bases at J; junction bases unmatched: 11. As DNA, the CDR3 is TGTGCCAGCAGTCCGGACAGGACGGGGGGAACTGAAGCTTTCTTT. This codes for CASSPDRTGGTEAFF.

The gene calls are TRBV10-1 and TRBJ2-1, with TRBD1 matching 10 bases. The CDR3 totals 16 residues. V shed 2 bases, J shed 4 bases, and the junction held 5 bases outside the gene matches. Germline assignment: CDR1 WNHNN and CDR2 SYGVQD (reference sequence). CDR3 sequence (DNA): TGCGCCAGCAGTGAGGGGACAGGGGCTGCGTACAATGAGCAGTTCTTC. Protein: CASSEGTGAAYNEQFF.

The CDR3 is CASSQDPSGRNVVYEQYF. Here the CDR3 DNA reads TGCGCCAGCAGCCAAGACCCTAGCGGGAGGAATGTGGTCTACGAGCAGTACTTC. The chain joins TRBV4-1 to TRBJ2-7; 11 bases agree with TRBD2. V shed 0 bases, J shed 3 bases, and the junction held 10 bases outside the gene matches. The CDR3 consists of 18 residues. Germline values: CDR1 MGHRA, CDR2 YSYEKL.

CDR3 nucleotide sequence: TGTGCCAGCAGCCCGGGACAATGGATGGGAGGCTACACCTTC. Amino acid sequence: CASSPGQWMGGYTF. V and J are TRBV6-1 and TRBJ1-2, with D perhaps TRBD1 (6 bases). V was clipped by 6 bases and J by 8 bases, with 19 bases between them. This CDR3 region has 14 residues. Germline V gene data show CDR1 as MNHNS and CDR2 as SASEGT.

This clone came up once. The chain is built from TRBV18 and TRBJ2-1; 8 nucleotides line up with TRBD2. V gave up 5 bases and J gave up 6 bases; unmatched junction bases: 9. The CDR3 extends over 15 amino acids. Germline V CDR1 and CDR2: KGHSH, LQKENI. This chain's CDR3 is CASSMGTSGTNEQFF. CDR3 bases: TGTGCCAGCTCAATGGGTACTAGCGGAACCAATGAGCAGTTCTTC.

The rearrangement joins TRBV7-2 to TRBJ2-7, with D unclear. This CDR3 contains 12 residues. Trimming took off 2 bases at V and 10 bases at J, with 12 bases between the two ends. Germline CDR1 is SGHTA and CDR2 is FQGNSA. Here the CDR3 DNA reads TGTGCCAGCAGCTTATTTAGGGAAAAACAGTACTTC. Its protein product is CASSLFREKQYF.

V is TRBV5-1 and J is TRBJ2-1; 13 bases align to TRBD2. V was clipped by 2 bases and J by 6 bases; unmatched bases: 2. The CDR3 covers 15 residues. Per germline, CDR1 SGHRS and CDR2 YFSETQ. CDR3 DNA: TGCGCCAGCAGCTTTGGGACTAGCGGGACCAATGAGCAGTTCTTC. Translating gives CASSFGTSGTNEQFF.

This clone was seen a few times. This sequence joins TRBV6-4 and TRBJ2-1, with D perhaps matching TRBD2 (5 bases). Germline CDR1 and CDR2: MRHNA and SNTAGT. Trimming stripped 0 bases from V and 5 bases from J, with 8 bases between. The CDR3 consists of 14 residues. CDR3 residues: CASSDSAGNNEQFF. DNA for the CDR3: TGTGCCAGCAGTGACTCTGCCGGGAACAATGAGCAGTTCTTC.

This rearrangement joins TRBV10-3 to TRBJ1-4; D possibly corresponds to TRBD1 (5 bases). The V end was cut by 3 bases, the J end by 4 bases, with 12 bases between. The CDR3 loop spans 15 amino acids. Germline V lookup: CDR1 ENHRY, CDR2 SYGVKD. The CDR3: CAISDSDRRNEKLFF. CDR3 DNA: TGTGCCATCAGTGATTCCGACAGACGTAATGAAAAACTGTTTTTT.